Each of the 32 T cell receptor beta chains below was sequenced from the same sample in a study of PD-1 blockade in classical Hodgkin lymphoma. Time point defined: cycle 4 day 1 (C4D1), after 5 to 7 weeks of nivolumab. Relapses following autologous stem cell transplantation were seen in all patients, with brentuximab vedotin exposure varying. TCRdb keeps only in-frame clones here, not all; method: immunoSEQ multiplex PCR. The sample lists over 85,000 clones, more than 85% occurring once. Sequencing was performed on peripheral blood mononuclear cells (PBMCs), taken before the fourth cycle of nivolumab. These receptors came from a human donor with classical Hodgkin lymphoma.

This chain uses TRBV6-1 with TRBJ2-7, with D unresolved. Germline assignment: CDR1 MNHNS and CDR2 SASEGT. The CDR3 runs to 16 residues. V was clipped by 2 bases and J by 0 bases, with 14 bases between them. The CDR3 loop reads CASSENPGPFSYEQYF. Here the CDR3 DNA reads TGTGCCAGCAGTGAAAACCCGGGCCCGTTCTCCTACGAGCAGTACTTC.

This clone has just one count. The chain has TRBV19 and TRBJ2-2; D possibly corresponds to TRBD1 (5 bases). Germline V gives CDR1 LNHDA, CDR2 SQIVND (reference sequence). The CDR3 length is 17 residues. V was shortened by 1 base and J by 1 base, with 13 bases between the two germline ends. In DNA, the CDR3 is TGTGCCAGTAGTATAGTAGGGGCAGAAAAGAACACCGGGGAGCTGTTTTTT. Encoded protein: CASSIVGAEKNTGELFF.

The chain combines TRBV14 with TRBJ2-7; 8 nucleotides match TRBD1. The CDR3 contains 12 residues. Per the germline V gene, CDR1 is SGHDN and CDR2 is FVKESK. The V segment lost 8 bases and the J segment 1 base; nucleotides outside the gene matches: 1. CDR3 nucleotides: TGTGCCAGCGGGACAGGATCCTACGAGCAGTACTTC. Translating gives CASGTGSYEQYF.

V usage is TRBV27 and J usage is TRBJ2-1; D is unclear. The germline gives CDR1 MNHEY, CDR2 SMNVEV (reference sequence). This CDR3 is 11 amino acids long. V was clipped by 7 bases and J by 10 bases, with 11 bases between them. The chain's CDR3 is CASMSVSEQFF. The CDR3 nucleotides read TGTGCCAGCATGAGTGTTTCGGAGCAGTTCTTC.

This sequence joins TRBV25-1 and TRBJ1-5; 7 bases agree with TRBD1. The J segment lost 0 bases and the V segment lost 8 bases, leaving 13 bases of the junction unmatched. CDR1 MGHDK and CDR2 SYGVNS come from the germline V gene. The CDR3 is 17 residues long. The chain's CDR3 is CASGGTALPYSNQPQHF. In DNA, the CDR3 is TGTGCCAGCGGGGGGACAGCACTTCCCTATAGCAATCAGCCCCAGCATTTT.

The rearrangement links TRBV5-4 to TRBJ2-3, with 7 bases aligning to TRBD2. The CDR3 spans 15 residues. The V gene's germline CDR1 is SGHNT and CDR2 YYREEE (reference sequence). Trimming removed 2 bases from V and 0 bases from J; junction bases left unmatched: 3. DNA of the CDR3: TGTGCCAGCAGCTTCGGTAGCGGGAGCACAGATACGCAGTATTTT. Translating gives CASSFGSGSTDTQYF.

The V and J genes are TRBV5-1 and TRBJ2-7, with 10 bases fitting TRBD2. Germline CDR1 reads SGHRS; CDR2 reads YFSETQ. This CDR3 region has 14 residues. After removal of 4 bases from V and 3 bases from J, the junction contained 4 bases not matched to a gene. CDR3: CASSPSSGSYEQYF. The CDR3 coding sequence is TGCGCCAGCAGCCCATCTAGCGGGAGCTACGAGCAGTACTTC.

This clone was detected once. The genes are TRBV5-1 and TRBJ1-2, with D unclear. Germline CDR1 and CDR2: SGHRS and YFSETQ. The CDR3 totals 14 residues. V was pared by 2 bases and J by 4 bases, with 12 bases between. The CDR3 loop reads CASSLAQCGYGYTF. CDR3 bases: TGCGCCAGCAGCTTAGCTCAATGTGGCTATGGCTACACCTTC.

The rearrangement uses TRBV19 and TRBJ1-2; D is unclear. Trimming took 3 bases from V and 5 from J, leaving 10 bases between them. Germline V gene lookup returns CDR1 LNHDA and CDR2 SQIVND (reference sequence). This CDR3 is 13 amino acids long. CDR3 nucleotides: TGTGCCAGTAGTATCAGTGTACCGTATGGCTACACCTTC. It encodes CASSISVPYGYTF. The full variable domain, rest sourced from reference TRBV19 and TRBJ1-2, is DGGITQSPKYLFRKEGQNVTLSCEQNLNHDAMYWYRQDPGQGLRLIYYSQIVNDFQKGDIAEGYSVSREKKESFPLTVTSAQKNPTAFYLCASSISVPYGYTFGSGTRLTVV.

The rearrangement joins TRBV27 to TRBJ1-1, with 8 bases matching TRBD1. Losses at the gene ends were 6 bases for V and 4 bases for J; bases not matched to a gene: 4. The CDR3 consists of 13 residues. Germline V lookup: CDR1 MNHEY, CDR2 SMNVEV (reference sequence). This chain's CDR3 is CASSSQGGTEAFF. The CDR3 region has the DNA TGTGCCAGCAGCTCACAGGGGGGCACTGAAGCTTTCTTT.

The genes are TRBV5-6 and TRBJ2-2; 8 nucleotides line up with TRBD2. The CDR3 contains 17 residues. V dropped 4 bases and J dropped 1; count of bases not matched to a gene: 9. The germline V gene encodes CDR1 SGHDT and CDR2 YYEEEE. Written as DNA, the CDR3 is TGTGCCAGCAGCCCGCCCTGGGCGGGGGGGAACACCGGGGAGCTGTTTTTT. Its protein product is CASSPPWAGGNTGELFF.

This sequence joins TRBV28 and TRBJ2-7, with 7 bases identical to TRBD1. Trimming cost V 7 bases and J 0 bases; bases outside gene matches: 6. Per the germline V gene, CDR1 is MDHEN and CDR2 is SYDVKM. This CDR3 comprises 14 residues. CDR3 loop: CASNGQAYSYEQYF. CDR3 nucleotides: TGTGCCAGCAACGGACAGGCCTACTCCTACGAGCAGTACTTC.

The V gene is TRBV6-6, the J gene TRBJ2-5; a possible D gene is TRBD1 (6 bases). The germline V and J ends were trimmed by 6 bases and 4 bases, with 21 bases remaining between them. This CDR3 is 16 amino acids long. CDR1 and CDR2 (germline): MNHNY, SVGAGI (reference sequence). The CDR3 loop is CASRPQAGWGPETQYF. The CDR3 nucleotides are TGTGCCAGCAGGCCCCAAGCAGGTTGGGGGCCAGAGACCCAGTACTTC.

The genes are TRBV28 and TRBJ2-6; D not resolved. Trimming removed 3 bases at V and 4 bases at J, with 10 bases between. The germline V gene has CDR1 MDHEN and CDR2 SYDVKM. This CDR3 spans 15 amino acids. CDR3 nucleotide sequence: TGTGCCAGCAGTTTTACAGCTTCGGGGGCCAACGTCCTGACTTTC. Residues: CASSFTASGANVLTF.

V and J are TRBV30 and TRBJ1-1, with 11 bases identical to TRBD1. The V gene end was trimmed by 2 bases and the J gene end by 2 bases; junction bases not matched to a gene: 10. CDR3 size: 17 residues. CDR1 and CDR2 from the germline V gene are GTSNPN and SVGIG (reference sequence). For the CDR3, the DNA is TGTGCCTGGAGTTCTTACCCCGGACAGGGGGCAAACACTGAAGCTTTCTTT. Protein: CAWSSYPGQGANTEAFF.

The rearrangement links TRBV2 to TRBJ2-7; D is possibly TRBD1 or TRBD2 (6 bases each). Trimming stripped 6 bases from V and 9 bases from J, with 18 bases between. The CDR3 spans 13 residues. Germline V CDR1 and CDR2: SNHLY, FYNNEI. The CDR3 reads CASSPKGGTGQYF. In nucleotides, the CDR3 is TGTGCCAGCAGCCCTAAAGGGGGGACCGGGCAGTACTTC.

The rearrangement links TRBV10-3 to TRBJ2-7; 7 bases are a match to TRBD2. Germline V CDR1 and CDR2: ENHRY, SYGVKD. CDR3 length: 12 amino acids. V shed 8 bases, J shed 0 bases, and the junction held 1 base outside the gene matches. The CDR3 reads CAIGGGSYEQYF. CDR3 DNA: TGTGCCATCGGGGGGGGCTCCTACGAGCAGTACTTC.

The chain carries TRBV30 and TRBJ1-1; D ambiguous. V lost 0 bases to trimming and J lost 2 bases, with 19 bases between them. CDR3 length: 17 residues. The germline V gene has CDR1 GTSNPN and CDR2 SVGIG (reference sequence). For the CDR3, the DNA is TGTGCCTGGAGTGTTTTTGTCGTGATTCCCCCTAACACTGAAGCTTTCTTT. Protein sequence: CAWSVFVVIPPNTEAFF.

This sequence joins TRBV10-3 and TRBJ2-3; D is undetermined. This CDR3 has 17 residues. Germline CDR1 is ENHRY and CDR2 is SYGVKD. V lost 1 base and J lost 0, with 14 bases in between. The CDR3 DNA reads as TGTGCCATCAGTGAGTACCGCTCTCCTCCTAGCACAGATACGCAGTATTTT. It codes for CAISEYRSPPSTDTQYF.

The rearrangement uses TRBV5-1 and TRBJ1-4; D perhaps matches TRBD1 (6 bases). The V end was cut by 0 bases, the J end by 0 bases, with 12 bases between. Germline CDR1 SGHRS, CDR2 YFSETQ. The CDR3 has 17 amino acids. The DNA of the CDR3 is TGCGCCAGCAGCTTGGCCGAGGGGGAAGCAACTAATGAAAAACTGTTTTTT. Encoded protein: CASSLAEGEATNEKLFF.

As DNA, the CDR3 is TGTGCCAGCAGCTTAGGGGGGTCGGATACGCAGTATTTT. Translation gives CASSLGGSDTQYF. V usage is TRBV7-3 and J usage is TRBJ2-3; maybe TRBD2 (6 bases). Trimming shortened V by 2 bases and J by 6 bases, and 9 bases separated the two germline ends. Germline lookup yields CDR1 SGHTA and CDR2 FQGTGA. The CDR3 extends over 13 amino acids. Based on the CDR3 plus reference TRBV7-3 and TRBJ2-3, the full variable domain is GAGVSQTPSNKVTEKGKYVELRCDPISGHTALYWYRQSLGQGPEFLIYFQGTGAADDSGLPNDRFFAVRPEGSVSTLKIQRTERGDSAVYLCASSLGGSDTQYFGPGTRLTVL.

The rearrangement links TRBV11-2 to TRBJ2-1; 9 positions match TRBD1. Germline V gene data show CDR1 as SGHAT and CDR2 as FQNNGV. CDR3 size: 17 residues. V lost 5 bases, J lost 4 bases, and 12 bases stayed unmatched. The CDR3 region has the DNA TGTGCCAGCAGCCGTACAGGGGGCGGTCTGAATTACAATGAGCAGTTCTTC. Amino acid sequence: CASSRTGGGLNYNEQFF.

J is TRBJ2-2 and V is TRBV6-5; no reliable D call. V dropped 0 bases and J dropped 5 bases, with 13 bases sitting between them. The CDR3 sequence is 16 residues long. CDR1 and CDR2 from the germline V gene are MNHEY and SVGAGI. The CDR3 loop is CASSYSILSETGELFF. The CDR3, as DNA: TGTGCCAGCAGTTACTCGATCTTATCGGAGACCGGGGAGCTGTTTTTT.

The gene calls are TRBV7-9 and TRBJ2-1; TRBD2 matches at 12 bases. The CDR3 sequence is 16 residues long. The V and J ends lost 7 bases and 8 bases, in that order; junction bases with no gene match: 12. The germline CDR1 and CDR2 sequences are SEHNR and FQNEAQ (reference sequence). DNA of the CDR3: TGTGCCAGCATCCTTGGACTAGCGGGACGTTCGGATGAGCAGTTCTTC. As protein: CASILGLAGRSDEQFF.

V gene TRBV2 combines with J gene TRBJ1-2; tentatively, D is TRBD1 (6 bases). CDR1 and CDR2 from the germline V gene are SNHLY and FYNNEI. There are 13 residues in the CDR3. Trimming took 4 bases from V and 4 from J, leaving 10 bases between them. Here the CDR3 reads CASSVGASYGYTF. CDR3 in DNA: TGTGCCAGCAGTGTGGGGGCAAGCTATGGCTACACCTTC. The variable domain in full, completed from reference TRBV2 and TRBJ1-2, reads EPEVTQTPSHQVTQMGQEVILRCVPISNHLYFYWYRQILGQKVEFLVSFYNNEISEKSEIFDDQFSVERPDGSNFTLKIRSTKLEDSAMYFCASSVGASYGYTFGSGTRLTVV.

The chain links TRBV7-9 to TRBJ2-7; D is tentatively TRBD1 or TRBD2 (5 bases each). V was cut by 6 bases and J by 6 bases, with 21 bases left in between. Per the germline V gene, CDR1 is SEHNR and CDR2 is FQNEAQ (reference sequence). CDR3 size: 15 residues. Written as DNA, the CDR3 is TGTGCCAGCAGGGGGGAGAGATCGGGGTCGAGCGAGCAGTACTTC. It is translated as CASRGERSGSSEQYF.

This chain connects TRBV7-6 to TRBJ2-5; no clear D gene. Germline V gene lookup returns CDR1 SGHVS and CDR2 FNYEAQ. This CDR3 has 12 residues. Deletions cut 1 base from V and 7 bases from J, with 7 bases between. The DNA for the CDR3 is TGTGCCAGCAGCTTAGGGCAACCGACCCAGTACTTC. It yields the protein CASSLGQPTQYF.

V and J are TRBV9 and TRBJ2-3; TRBD1 might be the D (5 bases). The CDR3 consists of 15 residues. Looked up from germline, CDR1 is SGDLS and CDR2 is YYNGEE. V lost 5 bases and J 5 bases, leaving 18 bases between the germline ends. CDR3 DNA: TGTGCCAGCAGAAGAAGTCTAGTAAGGGGAGATACGCAGTATTTT. It encodes CASRRSLVRGDTQYF. Full variable domain (missing parts from reference TRBV9 and TRBJ2-3): DSGVTQTPKHLITATGQRVTLRCSPRSGDLSVYWYQQSLDQGLQFLIQYYNGEERAKGNILERFSAQQFPDLHSELNLSSLELGDSALYFCASRRSLVRGDTQYFGPGTRLTVL.

The rearrangement uses TRBV27 and TRBJ2-1, with D tentatively TRBD2 (6 bases). The CDR3 is made up of 14 amino acids. Trimming pared 7 bases from V and 1 base from J, leaving 11 bases between. Germline CDR1 MNHEY, CDR2 SMNVEV (reference sequence). As DNA, the CDR3 is TGTGCCAGCACCATACGGGGGTCCTACAATGAGCAGTTCTTC. Protein product: CASTIRGSYNEQFF.

The CDR3 sequence: CASSLNLGATDTQYF. In nucleotides, the CDR3 is TGTGCCAGCAGTTTAAATTTGGGCGCAACAGATACGCAGTATTTT. The chain links TRBV27 to TRBJ2-3, with D uncertain. V lost 2 bases and J lost 3, with 12 bases in between. This CDR3 has 15 residues. The V gene's germline CDR1 is MNHEY and CDR2 SMNVEV (reference sequence).

The J gene is TRBJ1-5, the V gene TRBV6-6; D is unresolved. CDR1 MNHNY and CDR2 SVGAGI come from the germline V gene (reference sequence). CDR3 length equals 12 residues. Trimming stripped 2 bases from V and 9 bases from J, with 8 bases between. CDR3: CASSYGLGPQHF. The DNA of the CDR3 is TGTGCCAGCAGTTACGGGTTAGGGCCCCAGCATTTT.

This clone appeared a single time. The rearrangement uses TRBV14 and TRBJ2-2; D is perhaps TRBD1 or TRBD2 (5 bases each). The CDR3 length is 15 residues. Trimming pared 2 bases from V and 6 bases from J, leaving 13 bases between. Germline V gene lookup returns CDR1 SGHDN and CDR2 FVKESK. CDR3 bases: TGTGCCAGCAGCCAACCCCGAGAGGGGTCCGGGGAGCTGTTTTTT. It translates to CASSQPREGSGELFF.